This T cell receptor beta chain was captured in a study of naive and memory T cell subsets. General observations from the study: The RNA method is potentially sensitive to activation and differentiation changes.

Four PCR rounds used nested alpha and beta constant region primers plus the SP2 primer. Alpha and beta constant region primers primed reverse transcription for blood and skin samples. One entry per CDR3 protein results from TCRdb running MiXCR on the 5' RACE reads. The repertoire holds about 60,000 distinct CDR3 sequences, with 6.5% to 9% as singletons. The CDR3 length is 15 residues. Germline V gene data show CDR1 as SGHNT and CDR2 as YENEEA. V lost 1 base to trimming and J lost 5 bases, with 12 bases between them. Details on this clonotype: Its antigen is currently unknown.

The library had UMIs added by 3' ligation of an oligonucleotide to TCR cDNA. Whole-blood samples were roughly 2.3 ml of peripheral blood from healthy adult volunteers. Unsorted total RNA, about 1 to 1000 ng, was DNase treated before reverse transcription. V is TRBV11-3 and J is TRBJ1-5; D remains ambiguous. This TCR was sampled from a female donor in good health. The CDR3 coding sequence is TGTGCCAGCAGCTTAGGGCGGTTTAGGGATCAGCCCCAGCATTTT. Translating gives CASSLGRFRDQPQHF.